Below are 10 T cell receptor beta chains sequenced from a single sample in a study of T-cell memory formation after mild COVID-19. TCRdb re-analysed the 5' RACE reads in MiXCR, keeping a single row per CDR3 protein. The sample has roughly 220,000 distinct CDR3 sequences; around 9.5% are singletons. Sequenced input: PBMCs or a T cell subset sorted from them (not recorded which). These receptors all stem from a man younger than 35 who had mild COVID-19 (a few samples of this study predate the infection). Cell type and time point are not known.

This clonotype showed up just a few times. The CDR3 spells CASSLRTQQETQYF. The CDR3 coding sequence is TGCGCCAGCAGCTTGAGGACCCAACAAGAGACCCAGTACTTC. This chain connects TRBV5-1 to TRBJ2-5; no firm D call. Germline V CDR1 and CDR2: SGHRS, YFSETQ. Deletions cut 1 base from V and 2 bases from J, with 9 bases between. The CDR3 totals 14 residues.

This clonotype was counted between two and nine times. The chain joins TRBV5-8 to TRBJ1-1; 7 bases are shared with TRBD1. Germline loops: CDR1 SGHTS, CDR2 YDEGEE. Unmatched junction bases numbered 6, after V lost 4 bases and J lost 6 bases. This CDR3 is built from 13 residues. CDR3: CASSPGQKAEAFF. Here the CDR3 DNA reads TGTGCCAGCAGCCCGGGACAGAAGGCTGAAGCTTTCTTT.

This clonotype was counted only a few times. The gene calls are TRBV2 and TRBJ2-7; D is uncertain. The V end was cut by 2 bases, the J end by 2 bases, with 13 bases between. The germline V gene has CDR1 SNHLY and CDR2 FYNNEI. This CDR3 comprises 15 residues. CDR3 nucleotide sequence: TGTGCCAGCAGTGAAATAGGGTTAACACCCTACGAGCAGTACTTC. Its protein is CASSEIGLTPYEQYF.

The V and J genes are TRBV18 and TRBJ2-3; D ambiguous. The CDR3 is 14 amino acids. V was trimmed by 3 bases and J by 4 bases, leaving 11 bases between them. The germline CDR1 and CDR2 sequences are KGHSH and LQKENI. This CDR3 reads CASSPPPMADTQYF. The CDR3 coding sequence is TGTGCCAGCTCACCTCCTCCCATGGCAGATACGCAGTATTTT.

This clonotype was observed a few times. This rearrangement joins TRBV3-1 to TRBJ2-5, with D unclear. This CDR3 region has 14 residues. V shed 1 base and J shed 5 bases, with 11 bases lying between them. Germline V gives CDR1 LGHDT, CDR2 YNNKEL (reference sequence). The CDR3 loop is CASSQGWAIETQYF. Written as DNA, the CDR3 is TGTGCCAGCAGCCAAGGGTGGGCGATCGAGACCCAGTACTTC.

This clonotype was counted between two and nine times. This CDR3 reads CSAPPPNRATEAFF. DNA for the CDR3: TGCAGTGCTCCACCCCCCAATAGGGCCACTGAAGCTTTCTTT. The rearrangement joins TRBV20-1 to TRBJ1-1; D is unclear. V lost 5 bases, J lost 4 bases, and 17 bases lay in between. CDR3 length: 14 amino acids. Germline assignment: CDR1 DFQATT and CDR2 SNEGSKA (reference sequence).

V usage is TRBV11-3 and J usage is TRBJ2-5; the D is unclear. The germline V gene has CDR1 SGHNT and CDR2 YENEEA. The CDR3 is 13 residues long. The V end lost 0 bases, the J end lost 7 bases, and 9 bases lay between the germline ends. In DNA, the CDR3 is TGTGCCAGCAGCTTAGAGATGGAGTCGACCCAGTACTTC. This codes for CASSLEMESTQYF.

This clonotype was counted at least ten times. V and J are TRBV6-5 and TRBJ2-3; TRBD1 matches at 10 bases. The CDR3 contains 16 residues. Trimming took 6 bases from V and 4 from J; bases not matched to a gene: 10. Germline-derived CDR1 and CDR2 are MNHEY and SVGAGI. In DNA, the CDR3 is TGTGCCAGCAGACTGGTATGGACAGGGGGGTCAGATACGCAGTATTTT. This codes for CASRLVWTGGSDTQYF.

The chain has TRBV19 and TRBJ2-3; tentative D call: TRBD2 (5 bases). Germline V lookup: CDR1 LNHDA, CDR2 SQIVND (reference sequence). The germline V and J ends were trimmed by 0 bases and 6 bases, with 19 bases remaining between them. The CDR3 is made up of 17 amino acids. The DNA of the CDR3 is TGTGCCAGTAGTATAGACGTCCCGGGATCCGACGAGGATACGCAGTATTTT. This encodes CASSIDVPGSDEDTQYF.

A few counts support this clonotype. The rearrangement joins TRBV2 to TRBJ2-2; TRBD2 matches at 9 bases. Per the germline V gene, CDR1 is SNHLY and CDR2 is FYNNEI. CDR3 length: 15 residues. V dropped 7 bases and J dropped 0; count of bases not matched to a gene: 3. The CDR3 DNA reads TGTGCCAGCAAGGGACTAGCCTCGAACACCGGGGAGCTGTTTTTT. It encodes CASKGLASNTGELFF.